The next 21 T cell receptor beta chains were all read from a single sample in a study of vaccination and CD4 T cells after COVID-19. No antigen has been identified for these receptors. Cultured CD4+ T cell DNA was sequenced using the Oncomine TCR Beta short-read assay. TCRdb analysed the PCR reads with MiXCR anew, one entry per CDR3 protein. The data contain about 19,000 distinct CDR3 sequences, around three fifths of them seen just once; the ten biggest clones take up around 9.6%. Treatment defined: approximately 9-day PBMC culture with coronavirus spike peptide pools or control peptides (ViraFEST assay). The sample was CD4+ T cells from blood, cultured in vitro. Receptor source: a human donor who had recovered from COVID-19.

The sample holds one count of this clonotype. The chain has TRBV11-2 and TRBJ2-7, with unresolved D. Germline V gives CDR1 SGHAT, CDR2 FQNNGV. Deletions cut 5 bases from V and 2 bases from J, with 10 bases between. This CDR3 region has 13 residues. CDR3 protein: CASSVTDPYEQYF. The CDR3 nucleotides read TGTGCCAGCAGCGTCACGGATCCCTACGAGCAGTACTTC.

The chain uses TRBV5-1 and TRBJ1-1; 8 bases are shared with TRBD1. Per the germline V gene, CDR1 is SGHRS and CDR2 is YFSETQ. The V segment lost 3 bases and the J segment 6 bases; nucleotides outside the gene matches: 10. The CDR3 consists of 15 residues. This CDR3 reads CASSSPSGTGAEAFF. CDR3 coding DNA: TGCGCCAGCAGCTCCCCCTCCGGGACAGGCGCTGAAGCTTTCTTT.

The CDR3 DNA is TGCGCCAGCAGCCAAGATGGGGGACAGGGGGCAGATACGCAGTATTTT. Translation: CASSQDGGQGADTQYF. The chain has TRBV4-3 and TRBJ2-3; 11 positions match TRBD1. In germline, CDR1 is LGHNA, CDR2 YSLEER. The J segment lost 4 bases and the V segment lost 0 bases, leaving 3 bases of the junction unmatched. This CDR3 region has 16 residues.

A few counts support this clonotype. The J gene is TRBJ1-1, the V gene TRBV30; no clear D. Trimming removed 2 bases from V and 8 bases from J, with 9 bases in between. Germline V gene lookup returns CDR1 GTSNPN and CDR2 SVGIG (reference sequence). The CDR3 is made up of 11 amino acids. CDR3 coding DNA: TGTGCCTGGAGTCAAAACCGGGAAGCTTTCTTT. Protein sequence: CAWSQNREAFF.

This chain connects TRBV20-1 to TRBJ1-5, with TRBD1 matching 7 bases. Germline V gene lookup returns CDR1 DFQATT and CDR2 SNEGSKA (reference sequence). This CDR3 contains 14 residues. V trimming: 3 bases; J trimming: 3 bases; junction bases outside the gene matches: 5. The CDR3 DNA reads TGCAGTGCTAGGACGACAGGGTTCAATCAGCCCCAGCATTTT. Translation gives CSARTTGFNQPQHF.

V and J are TRBV20-1 and TRBJ2-3; 12 bases are a match to TRBD2. Trimming removed 4 bases from V and 6 bases from J; junction bases left unmatched: 5. The CDR3 covers 14 residues. The germline V gene has CDR1 DFQATT and CDR2 SNEGSKA (reference sequence). The CDR3 here is CSATSGRAGDTQYF. The CDR3 bases are TGCAGTGCTACTAGCGGGAGGGCCGGGGATACGCAGTATTTT.

This rearrangement joins TRBV14 to TRBJ2-4; no firm D call. The CDR3 extends over 12 amino acids. Germline CDR1 SGHDN, CDR2 FVKESK. The ends were cut back, 1 base at V and 8 bases at J, with 6 bases in the middle. The CDR3 loop is CASSQGWDIQYF. CDR3 bases: TGTGCCAGCAGCCAAGGCTGGGACATTCAGTACTTC.

The chain has TRBV6-5 and TRBJ2-2, with TRBD2 matching 9 bases. Looked up from germline, CDR1 is MNHEY and CDR2 is SVGAGI. After removal of 4 bases from V and 1 base from J, the junction contained 4 bases not matched to a gene. The CDR3 contains 16 residues. CDR3: CASSFGAGGNTGELFF. CDR3 nucleotide sequence: TGTGCCAGCAGTTTTGGAGCGGGGGGGAACACCGGGGAGCTGTTTTTT.

This clonotype has just one count. V and J are TRBV7-2 and TRBJ1-2; 12 nucleotides align to TRBD1. The CDR3 sequence is 15 residues long. The germline CDR1 and CDR2 sequences are SGHTA and FQGNSA. Trimming at V came to 5 bases and at J to 4 bases, leaving 5 bases not matched to a gene. CDR3 sequence reads: CASSPRDRGLYGYTF. Here the CDR3 DNA reads TGTGCCAGCAGCCCCCGGGACAGGGGGCTCTATGGCTACACCTTC.

This clonotype was recorded only once. The chain has TRBV6-1 and TRBJ2-2; 7 bases are shared with TRBD2. Trimming removed 4 bases from V and 4 bases from J; junction bases left unmatched: 9. Germline values: CDR1 MNHNS, CDR2 SASEGT. The CDR3 has 16 residues. The CDR3 DNA reads TGTGCCAGCAGTGCAGCGGGATACGCTTCCACCGGGGAGCTGTTTTTT. Amino acids: CASSAAGYASTGELFF.

This sequence joins TRBV19 and TRBJ2-3; 14 positions agree with TRBD2. CDR3 size: 17 residues. With 4 bases clipped from V and 1 base from J, the junction kept 4 bases outside the gene matches. CDR1 LNHDA and CDR2 SQIVND come from the germline V gene (reference sequence). CDR3 nucleotide sequence: TGTGCCAGTAGTACGACTAGCGGGGGGGCCGGCACAGATACGCAGTATTTT. Translation: CASSTTSGGAGTDTQYF. The full variable domain, with the rest looked up from reference TRBV19 and TRBJ2-3, is DGGITQSPKYLFRKEGQNVTLSCEQNLNHDAMYWYRQDPGQGLRLIYYSQIVNDFQKGDIAEGYSVSREKKESFPLTVTSAQKNPTAFYLCASSTTSGGAGTDTQYFGPGTRLTVL.

The V call is TRBV10-3, the J call TRBJ1-5, with D maybe TRBD1 (5 bases). The germline V and J ends were trimmed by 2 bases and 4 bases, with 6 bases remaining between them. This CDR3 contains 13 residues. Germline assignment: CDR1 ENHRY and CDR2 SYGVKD. CDR3 bases: TGTGCCATCAGTGAGGGGGGGAATCAGCCCCAGCATTTT. It encodes CAISEGGNQPQHF.

The chain couples TRBV19 to TRBJ1-1; D is unclear. With 8 bases removed from V and 4 bases from J, the gap between germline ends came to 14 bases. The CDR3 runs to 13 residues. CDR1 LNHDA and CDR2 SQIVND come from the germline V gene (reference sequence). CDR3 DNA sequence: TGTGCCAGTCAAAAAGGACCAGCCACTGAAGCTTTCTTT. It codes for CASQKGPATEAFF.

The V call is TRBV27, the J call TRBJ1-1, with 10 bases matching TRBD1. V shed 6 bases, J shed 5 bases, and the junction held 12 bases outside the gene matches. The CDR3 spans 16 residues. Germline V lookup: CDR1 MNHEY, CDR2 SMNVEV (reference sequence). The DNA for the CDR3 is TGTGCCAGCAGCCGACGGGACAGGGGAGGGGGAACTGAAGCTTTCTTT. It yields the protein CASSRRDRGGGTEAFF.

The chain joins TRBV6-1 to TRBJ2-2, with D uncertain. Germline CDR1 and CDR2: MNHNS and SASEGT. The V gene lost 3 bases and the J gene lost 2 bases, with 10 bases spanning the gap. The CDR3 has 15 residues. The CDR3 region has the DNA TGTGCCAGCAGTGAGTGGGCGGATAACACCGGGGAGCTGTTTTTT. It encodes CASSEWADNTGELFF.

The chain combines TRBV10-3 with TRBJ2-7, with D perhaps matching TRBD1 (6 bases). From germline, CDR1 is ENHRY and CDR2 SYGVKD. V lost 6 bases, J lost 3 bases, and 15 bases lay in between. CDR3 length equals 14 residues. In DNA form, the CDR3 reads TGTGCCATCAGCAGGGTAGGGGGTAACTACGAGCAGTACTTC. It codes for CAISRVGGNYEQYF.

The chain couples TRBV20-1 to TRBJ1-1; D call uncertain. Germline CDR1 and CDR2: DFQATT and SNEGSKA (reference sequence). The CDR3 runs to 12 residues. Deletions cut 3 bases from V and 1 base from J, with 6 bases between. The CDR3 region is CSASIENTEAFF. As DNA, the CDR3 is TGCAGTGCTAGCATTGAGAACACTGAAGCTTTCTTT.

The V call is TRBV21-1, the J call TRBJ2-7; TRBD1, as called in the table, went unchecked against the DNA. TRBV21-1 is a known pseudogene. This CDR3 is built from 13 residues. CDR3: CASSRPGDYEQYF. The CDR3, as DNA: TGTGCCAGCAGCAGACCGGGGGACTACGAGCAGTACTTC.

The chain is built from TRBV7-9 and TRBJ2-7, with 9 bases lining up with TRBD1. Looked up from germline, CDR1 is SEHNR and CDR2 is FQNEAQ (reference sequence). There are 14 residues in the CDR3. The V segment lost 4 bases and the J segment 4 bases; nucleotides outside the gene matches: 5. In DNA, the CDR3 is TGTGCCAGCAGCTCTGGGGACAGGGCGTACGAGCAGTACTTC. Its protein product is CASSSGDRAYEQYF.

There are a few counts of this clonotype. This rearrangement joins TRBV7-9 to TRBJ1-6; 9 bases match TRBD1. The germline CDR1 and CDR2 sequences are SEHNR and FQNEAQ (reference sequence). This CDR3 spans 13 amino acids. J gave up 9 bases and V 8 bases, and 5 bases lay outside the gene matches. The CDR3 nucleotides read TGTGCCAGCCTCGGGACAGGGTCTTCACCCCTCCACTTT. Amino acids: CASLGTGSSPLHF.

V gene TRBV19 combines with J gene TRBJ2-1, with D possibly being TRBD1 or TRBD2 (5 bases each). Trimming removed 2 bases at V and 2 bases at J, with 10 bases between. CDR1 LNHDA and CDR2 SQIVND come from the germline V gene (reference sequence). The CDR3 consists of 15 residues. In nucleotides, the CDR3 is TGTGCCAGTAGTATACAGCGGACACCCTACAATGAGCAGTTCTTC. Translation: CASSIQRTPYNEQFF.